Sequencing of this TCR beta chain was carried out in a study of T-cell reconstitution after alpha-beta-depleted transplantation in children. This CDR3 comprises 16 residues. With 4 bases clipped from V and 2 bases from J, the junction kept 8 bases outside the gene matches. Germline-derived CDR1 and CDR2 are MDHEN and SYDVKM. Unique molecular identifiers were used in preparing the TCRbeta library. Using its own MiXCR run on the PCR reads, TCRdb lists one record per CDR3 protein. The repertoire holds around 300,000 distinct CDR3 sequences, with over 9.5% as singletons. Study-wide results and caveats: T-cell counts and diversity at one year following transplant were attributed mainly to newly produced T cells.

This clonotype was observed many times. What it binds is not known. The gene calls are TRBV28 and TRBJ2-7; 10 bases match TRBD1. Sequences were derived from PBMCs, sampled before TCRalphabeta/CD19-depleted stem cell transplant. The TCR comes from a boy younger than two with acute myeloid leukemia, due to receive a stem cell transplant. CDR3 sequence reads: CASSSRDGTGAYEQYF. CDR3 coding DNA: TGTGCCAGCAGTTCGAGGGATGGGACAGGGGCCTACGAGCAGTACTTC.